These 15 T cell receptor beta chains were all obtained from the same sample, sequenced in a study of cytomegalovirus exposure and HLA in healthy donors. Use of 60 Vbeta and 13 Jbeta primers characterized the PCR. Method: immunoSEQ multiplex PCR; TCRdb's copy keeps in-frame clones and lacks some. The table shows about 120,000 clones, with over 60% occurring only once. The material sequenced was PBMCs. These TCRs come from a woman in her fifties or sixties in good health and CMV-seropositive.

The rearrangement uses TRBV19 and TRBJ2-7; 10 positions agree with TRBD1. The germline V gene has CDR1 LNHDA and CDR2 SQIVND (reference sequence). The V and J ends lost 3 bases and 4 bases, in that order; junction bases with no gene match: 3. The CDR3 has 14 residues. The CDR3 region is CASSMDRGVYEQYF. The CDR3 nucleotides read TGTGCCAGTAGTATGGACAGGGGGGTATACGAGCAGTACTTC.

The CDR3 DNA reads TGTGCCTGGAGAAGGGGGCGCCTAACCGGGGAGCTGTTTTTT. It specifies CAWRRGRLTGELFF. The chain links TRBV30 to TRBJ2-2; 7 bases fit TRBD1. This CDR3 contains 14 residues. The V and J ends lost 3 bases and 5 bases, in that order; junction bases with no gene match: 6. The germline V gene encodes CDR1 GTSNPN and CDR2 SVGIG (reference sequence).

The chain couples TRBV10-3 to TRBJ1-4, with D perhaps TRBD1 (5 bases). Germline CDR1 is ENHRY and CDR2 is SYGVKD. This CDR3 is 15 amino acids long. V lost 0 bases to trimming and J lost 4 bases, with 9 bases between them. CDR3 loop: CAISESNQGNEKLFF. Written as DNA, the CDR3 is TGTGCCATCAGTGAGTCGAACCAGGGTAATGAAAAACTGTTTTTT.

This clone was picked up one time. The rearrangement uses TRBV11-2 and TRBJ1-1; D is ambiguous. The V gene lost 5 bases and the J gene lost 1 base, with 14 bases spanning the gap. The CDR3 loop spans 15 amino acids. Germline V gene lookup returns CDR1 SGHAT and CDR2 FQNNGV. CDR3: CASSGPGKGNTEAFF. Here the CDR3 DNA reads TGTGCCAGCAGCGGTCCGGGAAAGGGGAACACTGAAGCTTTCTTT.

The chain uses TRBV6-5 and TRBJ1-2; D ambiguous. Trimming cost V 4 bases and J 4 bases, with 10 bases left between them. Looked up from germline, CDR1 is MNHEY and CDR2 is SVGAGI. The CDR3 totals 13 residues. The CDR3 protein is CASSSGFGYGYTF. CDR3 bases: TGTGCCAGCAGTTCCGGTTTTGGCTATGGCTACACCTTC.

The V gene is TRBV5-1, the J gene TRBJ1-2, with 11 positions matching TRBD1. The CDR3 is made up of 17 amino acids. Germline lookup yields CDR1 SGHRS and CDR2 YFSETQ. V shed 3 bases and J 4 bases; nucleotides not matched to a gene: 11. The CDR3: CASSSGQGAHLLYGYTF. The CDR3 coding sequence is TGCGCCAGCAGCTCTGGACAGGGGGCTCACCTCCTCTATGGCTACACCTTC.

This clone was seen a few times. This sequence joins TRBV21-1 and TRBJ2-7; the listed D gene, TRBD2, was not tested against the DNA. TRBV21-1 is marked as a pseudogene. The CDR3 consists of 16 residues. CDR3 region: CASSKGPTSAGYEQYF. The CDR3 nucleotides read TGTGCCAGCAGCAAAGGGCCAACTAGTGCAGGATACGAGCAGTACTTC.

This clone is a singleton in its sample. The CDR3 sequence: CASSLTGGSGNTIYF. The CDR3 nucleotides are TGCGCCAGCAGCCTGACAGGGGGCTCTGGAAACACCATATATTTT. The chain joins TRBV5-1 to TRBJ1-3, with 9 bases aligning to TRBD1. Germline V gene data show CDR1 as SGHRS and CDR2 as YFSETQ. The junction had 2 bases not matched to a gene; V was cut back by 4 bases and J by 0 bases. The CDR3 loop spans 15 amino acids.

V gene TRBV19 combines with J gene TRBJ2-7; 10 nucleotides line up with TRBD2. Germline loops: CDR1 LNHDA, CDR2 SQIVND (reference sequence). There are 15 residues in the CDR3. V lost 4 bases to trimming and J lost 2 bases; unmatched junction nucleotides: 5. Written as DNA, the CDR3 is TGTGCCAGTAGTACCTTACTAGCGGGGACCTACGAGCAGTACTTC. The encoded protein is CASSTLLAGTYEQYF.

This clone was observed a few times. The V call is TRBV6-1, the J call TRBJ1-5, with 7 bases fitting TRBD1. The CDR3 runs 13 residues. Looked up from germline, CDR1 is MNHNS and CDR2 is SASEGT. J was trimmed by 3 bases and V by 5 bases; bases with no gene match: 1. The CDR3 region has the DNA TGTGCCAGCAGTACAGGGGTCAATCAGCCCCAGCATTTT. Its protein is CASSTGVNQPQHF.

This chain connects TRBV9 to TRBJ2-1; D not resolved. CDR3 length: 14 amino acids. V gave up 0 bases and J gave up 15 bases, with 19 bases separating them. The germline V gene encodes CDR1 SGDLS and CDR2 YYNGEE. As DNA, the CDR3 is TGTGCCAGCAGCGTAGAACCAGCGTCGGAGAATCGGTTCTTC. It is translated as CASSVEPASENRFF.

V usage is TRBV5-1 and J usage is TRBJ2-3; no clear D. The germline V gene encodes CDR1 SGHRS and CDR2 YFSETQ. With 2 bases removed from V and 0 bases from J, the gap between germline ends came to 13 bases. This CDR3 is 16 amino acids long. In DNA, the CDR3 is TGCGCCAGCAGCTTAACTCCTCTAACTAGCACAGATACGCAGTATTTT. It is translated as CASSLTPLTSTDTQYF.

The V gene is TRBV19, the J gene TRBJ2-1; tentatively, D is TRBD1 (5 bases). The CDR3 consists of 15 residues. V was trimmed by 3 bases and J by 2 bases, leaving 11 bases between them. Germline CDR1 is LNHDA and CDR2 is SQIVND (reference sequence). The CDR3 DNA is TGTGCCAGTAGTATTCGGCAGGGCACCTACAATGAGCAGTTCTTC. This translates into CASSIRQGTYNEQFF.

The gene calls are TRBV5-1 and TRBJ1-5; tentative D call: TRBD1 (6 bases). This CDR3 contains 14 residues. V was pared by 2 bases and J by 6 bases, with 12 bases between. CDR1 is SGHRS and CDR2 is YFSETQ in the germline V gene. The CDR3 DNA follows: TGCGCCAGCAGCTTAGGGTCAGGGGTTCAGCCCCAGCATTTT. Translation gives CASSLGSGVQPQHF. Full variable domain (rest looked up from reference TRBV5-1 and TRBJ1-5): KAGVTQTPRYLIKTRGQQVTLSCSPISGHRSVSWYQQTPGQGLQFLFEYFSETQRNKGNFPGRFSGRQFSNSRSEMNVSTLELGDSALYLCASSLGSGVQPQHFGDGTRLSIL.

The V call is TRBV18, the J call TRBJ1-1; 11 nucleotides align to TRBD1. Trimming cost V 3 bases and J 12 bases; bases outside gene matches: 21. Per the germline V gene, CDR1 is KGHSH and CDR2 is LQKENI. The CDR3 length is 18 residues. The CDR3 region has the DNA TGTGCCAGCTCACCCAAGAACTCCGTCCGGGACAGGGGGGCGGGTCCTTTCTTT. This encodes CASSPKNSVRDRGAGPFF.